The sequence of this T cell receptor (beta chain) was determined in a study of cytomegalovirus exposure and HLA in healthy donors. Study at large: Earlier results showed 90 million to 120 million unique TCR beta sequences derived from some 180 million T cells. Whole-study findings and limits: Immune exposure was documented only through CMV serostatus. Among TCR beta chains of equal frequency, HLA-associated ones were more clonally expanded in a later analysis. Researchers reported in a later analysis that common viral pathogens appeared linked to several top clusters.

The CDR3 is 16 amino acids. V was trimmed by 5 bases and J by 6 bases, leaving 20 bases between them. Germline-derived CDR1 and CDR2 are MDHEN and SYDVKM. Notes on this clone: The target antigen is unknown.

The primer mix had 60 Vbeta and 13 Jbeta primers. Assay: immunoSEQ multiplex PCR; the TCRdb copy retains only in-frame clones and omits some. In the table there are more than 95,000 clones, 75% to 85% of which are singletons. Specimen: PBMCs. The chain couples TRBV28 to TRBJ2-1; D is possibly TRBD1 (7 bases). The clonotype originates from a middle-aged man in good health and CMV-seronegative. This CDR3 reads CASSPLLRDSSNEQFF. CDR3 sequence (DNA): TGTGCCAGCAGTCCGCTCCTGCGGGACAGTTCCAATGAGCAGTTCTTC.